A selection of T cell receptor beta chains follows, all from one sample in a study of T cell repertoires in cytomegalovirus infection. TCRdb recomputed calls from the reads with MiXCR, one row per CDR3 protein. Here the sample spans fewer than 550,000 distinct CDR3 sequences, more than 20% being singletons. The sequencing input was PBMCs. These receptors all stem from a human donor in good health (CMV status not recorded). Some clones in this sample may be carry-over from other donors' samples. CDR3s include the opening cysteine and the closing phenylalanine or tryptophan. The D gene is left open where the match is weak. Not every row has a clone size; where given, it reads once, few, many or a size class.

d_call	j_call	v_call	clone_size	cdr3_nt	cdr3_aa
-	TRBJ2-7	TRBV2	-	TGTGCCAGCACCATCTACTACCCTCCCTACGAGCAGTACTTC	CASTIYYPPYEQYF
-	TRBJ1-1	TRBV12-3/TRBV12-4	few	TGTGCCAGCAGTTTGAGCCGGATGAACACTGAAGCTTTCTTT	CASSLSRMNTEAFF
-	TRBJ1-5	TRBV7-2	-	TGTGCCAGCAGCTTAACCGAGCGACAAGAAGGCAAGCAGCATTTT	CASSLTERQEGKQHF
-	TRBJ2-3	TRBV28	-	TGTGCCAGCAGTAGGACGTTTTTAGATACGCAGTATTTT	CASSRTFLDTQYF
-	TRBJ1-1	TRBV15	few	TGTGCCACCAGCCGATATGTGGGGGGCCATGAAGCTTTCTTT	CATSRYVGGHEAFF
-	TRBJ2-4	TRBV11-2	-	TGTGCCAGCAGCTTAGGGTGGGGGGAGATGGCCAAAAACATTCAGTACTTC	CASSLGWGEMAKNIQYF
-	TRBJ1-1	TRBV7-2	-	TGTGCCAGCAGCTTCTCCTTACAAATGAACACTGAAGCTTTCTTT	CASSFSLQMNTEAFF
TRBD2	TRBJ2-3	TRBV20-1	few	TGCAGTGCAATTCAGACTAGCGCGAGCACAGATACGCAGTATTTT	CSAIQTSASTDTQYF
-	TRBJ1-4	TRBV7-6	many	TGTGCCAGCAGCTCGCTACCAAGGGGGTGGAATGAAAAACTGTTTTTT	CASSSLPRGWNEKLFF
-	TRBJ1-1	TRBV11-2	few	TGTGCCAGCAGCTTAGATACAGCATACACTGAAGCTTTCTTT	CASSLDTAYTEAFF
TRBD1	TRBJ2-7	TRBV11-2	-	TGTGCCAGCCTCCCCCTCGTACAGGGGTCCTACGAGCAGTACTTC	CASLPLVQGSYEQYF
-	TRBJ1-1	TRBV6-2/TRBV6-3	few	TGTGCCAGCAGTCCCCACTACTCGGGGAACACTGAAGCTTTCTTT	CASSPHYSGNTEAFF
TRBD2	TRBJ2-2	TRBV7-4	few	TGTGCCAGCAGCTGGGGGACTAGCGGGGACAACACCGGGGAGCTGTTTTTT	CASSWGTSGDNTGELFF
-	TRBJ1-2	TRBV7-2	many	TGTGCCAGCAGCTTAGTAAGAATGGGGCATGGCTACACCTTC	CASSLVRMGHGYTF
-	TRBJ2-3	TRBV5-6	-	TGTGCCAGCAGCGGAGGGGCAGGGGGAAATACGCAGTATTTT	CASSGGAGGNTQYF
TRBD2	TRBJ2-3	TRBV23-1	few	TGCGCCAGCGGTTGGGACGCGGGGGTCACAGATACGCAGTATTTT	CASGWDAGVTDTQYF
-	TRBJ2-7	TRBV7-2	many	TGTGCCAGCAGCTCTATCGGGGGCAGCTCCTACGAGCAGTACTTC	CASSSIGGSSYEQYF
TRBD2	TRBJ2-1	TRBV7-2	many	TGTGCCAGCAGCCGGAACCTAGCGGGAAGCCGGGGTGAGCAGTTCTTC	CASSRNLAGSRGEQFF
TRBD1	TRBJ1-5	TRBV28	-	TGTGCCAGCAGTGGGACAGGGGGCTGGCAGCCCCAGCATTTT	CASSGTGGWQPQHF
TRBD2	TRBJ2-5	TRBV3-1	-	TGTGCCAGCAGCCAAGCTCTAGCGGTCCTGGAGGAGACCCAGTACTTC	CASSQALAVLEETQYF
-	TRBJ2-3	TRBV14	-	TGTGCCAGCAGCCAAGAGTCCACAGATACGCAGTATTTT	CASSQESTDTQYF
-	TRBJ1-2	TRBV6-2/TRBV6-3	few	TGTGCCAGCAGTTACTCCGGCAGGACACCGAGCTACACCTTC	CASSYSGRTPSYTF
-	TRBJ2-1	TRBV2	-	TGTGCCAGCATTACTACGGGTGAGCAGTTCTTC	CASITTGEQFF
TRBD2	TRBJ2-5	TRBV7-4	many	TGTGCCAGCACCCTACCAGGCGGGAGACAAGAGACCCAGTACTTC	CASTLPGGRQETQYF
TRBD2	TRBJ2-5	TRBV29-1	-	TGCAGCGTTGCTCGGGGACTAGCGGGACCCCAAGAGACCCAGTACTTC	CSVARGLAGPQETQYF
TRBD2	TRBJ2-5	TRBV7-3	-	TGTGCCAGCAGCCAAATGGGGGGGCAAGAGACCCAGTACTTC	CASSQMGGQETQYF
TRBD2	TRBJ2-1	TRBV7-2	many	TGTGCCAGCAGCTTTGGGGGGGCTAGCGGGAGGGCCGGTCTGTTCTTC	CASSFGGASGRAGLFF
-	TRBJ1-1	TRBV14	few	TGTGCCAGCAGCCCGAGATGGGGTTTGAACACTGAAGCTTTCTTT	CASSPRWGLNTEAFF
-	TRBJ2-2	TRBV19	few	TGTGCCAGTAGTATAGAGGTACAGGTTCTGCACGGGGAGCTGTTTTTT	CASSIEVQVLHGELFF
-	TRBJ1-5	TRBV7-2	few	TGTGCCAGCAGCTTAGCGCCGGGGAGTACATCCGATCAGCCCCAGCATTTT	CASSLAPGSTSDQPQHF
-	TRBJ2-1	TRBV3-1	few	TGTGCCAGCAGCCAAGGCCCCTCTAATGAGCAGTTCTTC	CASSQGPSNEQFF
TRBD2	TRBJ2-7	TRBV6-2/TRBV6-3	few	TGTGCCAGCAGTCGACTAGCGGGAGAAGTCCCCTTACACTTC	CASSRLAGEVPLHF
-	TRBJ2-1	TRBV12-3/TRBV12-4	-	TGTGCCAGCAGTTTAAACCCCCCCGACTACAATGAGCAGTTCTTC	CASSLNPPDYNEQFF
-	TRBJ2-7	TRBV28	-	TGTGCCAGCATCCCCGTTTTGTGGGCCGGGTACGAGCAGTACTTC	CASIPVLWAGYEQYF
-	TRBJ2-1	TRBV12-3/TRBV12-4	few	TGTGCCAGCAGTGTAACTAGCCGTCAGTACAATGAGCAGTTCTTC	CASSVTSRQYNEQFF
TRBD1	TRBJ2-7	TRBV2	once	TGTGCCAGCAGTCAAGACAGGGTAACATTCTACGAGCAGTACTTC	CASSQDRVTFYEQYF
-	TRBJ2-1	TRBV27	many	TGTGCCAGCAGTTACGATTCGGGGCCCAATGAGCAGTTCTTC	CASSYDSGPNEQFF
TRBD2	TRBJ2-1	TRBV6-2/TRBV6-3	-	TGTGCCAGCATCAAGGGGCATAGCGGGGGATACAATGAGCAGTTCTTC	CASIKGHSGGYNEQFF
-	TRBJ2-7	TRBV7-2	-	TGTGCCAGCAGCTTAGTACGCTACGAGCAGTACTTC	CASSLVRYEQYF
TRBD2	TRBJ2-7	TRBV12-3/TRBV12-4	-	TGTGCCAGCAGCCGCGGACTAGCGGACGAGCAGTACTTC	CASSRGLADEQYF
-	TRBJ1-5	TRBV2	-	TGTGCCAGCAGTGAACGGCCCCTGCAAAATAGCAATCAGCCCCAGCATTTT	CASSERPLQNSNQPQHF
-	TRBJ2-2	TRBV10-3	-	TGTGCCATCACCAGGGGCGGGAACACCGGGGAGCTGTTTTTT	CAITRGGNTGELFF
-	TRBJ2-5	TRBV14	few	TGTGCCAGCAGCCAAGATTTAGGGGAGTACCAAGAGACCCAGTACTTC	CASSQDLGEYQETQYF
-	TRBJ2-3	TRBV29-1	few	TGCAGCGTTGTTCAAAGCACAGATACGCAGTATTTT	CSVVQSTDTQYF
-	TRBJ1-4	TRBV18	-	TGTGCCAGCTCACCACCGGGACAATATAATGAAAAACTGTTTTTT	CASSPPGQYNEKLFF
-	TRBJ1-1	TRBV20-1	-	TGCAGTGCTGGGGGGAACGTGGCTGAAGCTTTCTTT	CSAGGNVAEAFF
TRBD1	TRBJ2-7	TRBV6-5	-	TGTGCCAGCAGTCGTCTCAGGGGGCAATTCGAGCAGTACTTC	CASSRLRGQFEQYF
TRBD2	TRBJ2-5	TRBV10-3	-	TGTGCCATCAGTGAGTCGATTGGGACTATGAAGACCCAGTACTTC	CAISESIGTMKTQYF
-	TRBJ2-7	TRBV7-8	-	TGTGCCAGCAGCTCTGGCGGTAGTAGCGGCTACGAGCAGTACTTC	CASSSGGSSGYEQYF
-	TRBJ2-1	TRBV7-2	many	TGTGCCAGCAGCTTAGCGCTGGGCAGGGTTACCTACAATGAGCAGTTCTTC	CASSLALGRVTYNEQFF
-	TRBJ2-3	TRBV11-2	-	TGTGCCAGCAGCCCCGGACGTTTACTCACAGATACGCAGTATTTT	CASSPGRLLTDTQYF
-	TRBJ2-3	TRBV6-1	-	TGTGCCAGCATCGTCGCAGAAGTATACCCAGATACGCAGTATTTT	CASIVAEVYPDTQYF
-	TRBJ2-2	TRBV11-2	many	TGTGCCAGCAGCTTAGACGGGAGCACCGGGGAGCTGTTTTTT	CASSLDGSTGELFF
-	TRBJ2-1	TRBV4-1	few	TGCGCCAGCAGCCAAGGTCGGAATGAGCAGTTCTTC	CASSQGRNEQFF